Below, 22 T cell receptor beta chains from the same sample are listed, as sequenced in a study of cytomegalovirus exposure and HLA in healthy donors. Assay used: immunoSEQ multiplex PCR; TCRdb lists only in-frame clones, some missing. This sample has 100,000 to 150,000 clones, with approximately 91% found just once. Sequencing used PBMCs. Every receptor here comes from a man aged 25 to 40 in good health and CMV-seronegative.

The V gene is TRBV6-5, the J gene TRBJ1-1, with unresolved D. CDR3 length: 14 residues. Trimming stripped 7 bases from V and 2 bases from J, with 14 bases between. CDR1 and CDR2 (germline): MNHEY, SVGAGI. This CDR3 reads CASIGFGSNTEAFF. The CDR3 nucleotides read TGTGCCAGCATTGGGTTTGGGAGCAACACTGAAGCTTTCTTT.

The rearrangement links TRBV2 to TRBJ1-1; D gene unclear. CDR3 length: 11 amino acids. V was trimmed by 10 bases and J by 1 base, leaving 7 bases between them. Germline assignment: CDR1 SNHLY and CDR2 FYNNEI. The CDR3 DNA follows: TGTGCCACCAGCGGGAACACTGAAGCTTTCTTT. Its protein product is CATSGNTEAFF.

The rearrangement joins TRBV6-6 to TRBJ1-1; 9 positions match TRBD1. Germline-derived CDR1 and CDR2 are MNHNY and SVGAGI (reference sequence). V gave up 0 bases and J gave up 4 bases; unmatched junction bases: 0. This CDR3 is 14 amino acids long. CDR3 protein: CASSYSDRGTEAFF. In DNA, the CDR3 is TGTGCCAGCAGTTACTCGGACAGGGGCACTGAAGCTTTCTTT.

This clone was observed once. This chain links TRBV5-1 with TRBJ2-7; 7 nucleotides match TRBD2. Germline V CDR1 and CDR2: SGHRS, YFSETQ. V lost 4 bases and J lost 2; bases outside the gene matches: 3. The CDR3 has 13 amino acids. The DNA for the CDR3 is TGCGCCAGCAGCCCCGGACTAGCCTACGAGCAGTACTTC. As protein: CASSPGLAYEQYF.

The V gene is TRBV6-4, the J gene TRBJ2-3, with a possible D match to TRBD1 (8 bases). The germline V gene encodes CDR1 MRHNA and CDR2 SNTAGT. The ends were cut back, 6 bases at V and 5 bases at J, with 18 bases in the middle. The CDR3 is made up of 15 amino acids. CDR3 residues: CASSPKTGEGDTQYF. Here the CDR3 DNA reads TGTGCCAGCAGCCCCAAGACAGGGGAGGGAGATACGCAGTATTTT.

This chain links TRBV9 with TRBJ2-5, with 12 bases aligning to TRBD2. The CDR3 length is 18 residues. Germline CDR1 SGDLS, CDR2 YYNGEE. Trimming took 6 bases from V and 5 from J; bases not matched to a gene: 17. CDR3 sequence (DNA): TGTGCCAGCACCCCTAGCGGGAGGGCCGGGGGTAACTTTGAGACCCAGTACTTC. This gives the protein CASTPSGRAGGNFETQYF.

The CDR3 DNA reads as TGTGCCAGCACTGTAAGCGGGATCGTATTCAATGAGCAGTTCTTC. Amino acids: CASTVSGIVFNEQFF. The gene calls are TRBV2 and TRBJ2-1; TRBD2 aligns across 7 bases. With 7 bases clipped from V and 6 bases from J, the junction kept 12 bases outside the gene matches. Germline CDR1 reads SNHLY; CDR2 reads FYNNEI. There are 15 residues in the CDR3.

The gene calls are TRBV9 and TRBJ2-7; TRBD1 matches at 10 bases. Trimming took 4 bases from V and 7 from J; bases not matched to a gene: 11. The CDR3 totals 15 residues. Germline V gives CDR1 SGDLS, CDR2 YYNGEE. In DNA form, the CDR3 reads TGTGCCAGCAGCTCTGAGACAGGGGGCTTGGGTGAGCAGTACTTC. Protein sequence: CASSSETGGLGEQYF.

This CDR3 is CASSMTLNTEAFF. For the CDR3, the DNA is TGTGCCAGTAGTATGACTTTGAACACTGAAGCTTTCTTT. V is TRBV19 and J is TRBJ1-1; D unresolved. V lost 3 bases and J lost 0, with 5 bases in between. CDR1 is LNHDA and CDR2 is SQIVND in the germline V gene (reference sequence). This CDR3 is built from 13 residues.

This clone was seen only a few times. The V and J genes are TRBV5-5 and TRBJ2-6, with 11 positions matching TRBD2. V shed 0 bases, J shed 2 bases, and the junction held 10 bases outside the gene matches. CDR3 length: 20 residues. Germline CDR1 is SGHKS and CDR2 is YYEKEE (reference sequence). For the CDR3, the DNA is TGTGCCAGCAGCTTGGTAGGGACAGGGACTAGCGGACCTGGGGCCAACGTCCTGACTTTC. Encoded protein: CASSLVGTGTSGPGANVLTF.

The CDR3 DNA sequence: TGTGCCAGCAGCCCGGGACTGCTCTATGGCTACACCTTC. Its translation is CASSPGLLYGYTF. This sequence joins TRBV28 and TRBJ1-2, with D tentatively TRBD1 (5 bases). Germline V lookup: CDR1 MDHEN, CDR2 SYDVKM. The ends were cut back, 6 bases at V and 4 bases at J, with 12 bases in the middle. The CDR3 spans 13 residues.

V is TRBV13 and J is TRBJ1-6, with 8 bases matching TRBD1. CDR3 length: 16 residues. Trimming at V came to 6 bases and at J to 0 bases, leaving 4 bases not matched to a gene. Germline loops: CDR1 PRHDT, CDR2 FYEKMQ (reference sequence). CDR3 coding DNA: TGTGCCAGCAGAGACAGGGGCAGCTCCTATAATTCACCCCTCCACTTT. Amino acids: CASRDRGSSYNSPLHF.

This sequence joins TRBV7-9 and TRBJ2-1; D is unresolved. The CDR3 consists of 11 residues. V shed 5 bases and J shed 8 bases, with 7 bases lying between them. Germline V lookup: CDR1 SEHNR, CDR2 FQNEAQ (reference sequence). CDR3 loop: CASSLTHEQFF. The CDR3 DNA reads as TGTGCCAGCAGCCTAACCCATGAGCAGTTCTTC.

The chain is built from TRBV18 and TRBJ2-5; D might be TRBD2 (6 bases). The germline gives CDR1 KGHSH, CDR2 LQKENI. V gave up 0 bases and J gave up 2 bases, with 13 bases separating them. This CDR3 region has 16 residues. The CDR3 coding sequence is TGTGCCAGCTCACCACCGCGGCAGGGAGGTCAAGAGACCCAGTACTTC. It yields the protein CASSPPRQGGQETQYF.

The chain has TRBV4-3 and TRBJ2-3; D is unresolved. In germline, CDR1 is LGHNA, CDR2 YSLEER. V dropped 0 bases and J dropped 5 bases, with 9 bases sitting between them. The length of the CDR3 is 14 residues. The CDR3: CASSQDGSRDTQYF. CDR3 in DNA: TGCGCCAGCAGCCAAGACGGTAGTAGAGATACGCAGTATTTT.

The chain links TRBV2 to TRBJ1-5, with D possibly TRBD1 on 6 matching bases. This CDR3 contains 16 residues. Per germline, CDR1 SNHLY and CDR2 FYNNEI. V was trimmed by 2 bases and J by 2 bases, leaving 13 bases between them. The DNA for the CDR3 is TGTGCCAGCAGTGAATCGGGCAGGGGAGGCAATCAGCCCCAGCATTTT. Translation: CASSESGRGGNQPQHF.

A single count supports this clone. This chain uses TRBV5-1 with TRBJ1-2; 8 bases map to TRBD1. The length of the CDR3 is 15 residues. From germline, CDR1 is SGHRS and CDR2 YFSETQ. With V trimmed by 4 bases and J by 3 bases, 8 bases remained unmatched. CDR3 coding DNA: TGCGCCAGCAGCCCCGGACAGGGTATGGACTATGGCTACACCTTC. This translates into CASSPGQGMDYGYTF. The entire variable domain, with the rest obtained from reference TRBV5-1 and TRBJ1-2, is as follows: KAGVTQTPRYLIKTRGQQVTLSCSPISGHRSVSWYQQTPGQGLQFLFEYFSETQRNKGNFPGRFSGRQFSNSRSEMNVSTLELGDSALYLCASSPGQGMDYGYTFGSGTRLTVV.

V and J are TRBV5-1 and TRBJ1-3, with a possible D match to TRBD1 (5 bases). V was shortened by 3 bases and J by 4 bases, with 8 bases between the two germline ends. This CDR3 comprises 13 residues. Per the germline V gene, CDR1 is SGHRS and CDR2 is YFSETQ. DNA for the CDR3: TGCGCCAGCAGCTCTCAGGGAGGAAACACCATATATTTT. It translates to CASSSQGGNTIYF.

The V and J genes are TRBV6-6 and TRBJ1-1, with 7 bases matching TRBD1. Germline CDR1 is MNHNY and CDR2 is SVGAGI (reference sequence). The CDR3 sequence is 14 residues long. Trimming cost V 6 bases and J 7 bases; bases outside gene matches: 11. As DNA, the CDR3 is TGTGCCAGCAGACGAATGGGGACAGCTGATGAAGCTTTCTTT. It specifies CASRRMGTADEAFF.

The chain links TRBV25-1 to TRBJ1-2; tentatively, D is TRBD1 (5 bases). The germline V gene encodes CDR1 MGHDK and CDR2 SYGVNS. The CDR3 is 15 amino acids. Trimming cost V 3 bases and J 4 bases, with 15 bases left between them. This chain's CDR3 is CASSDINGGGYGYTF. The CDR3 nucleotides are TGTGCCAGCAGTGATATTAACGGGGGTGGCTATGGCTACACCTTC.

This CDR3 is CASISSGANVLTF. The CDR3, as DNA: TGCGCCAGTATTAGCTCTGGGGCCAACGTCCTGACTTTC. The rearrangement links TRBV23-1 to TRBJ2-6; D gene unclear. TRBV23-1 is an ORF; its function is uncertain. This CDR3 contains 13 residues. The germline V and J ends were trimmed by 9 bases and 0 bases, with 6 bases remaining between them.

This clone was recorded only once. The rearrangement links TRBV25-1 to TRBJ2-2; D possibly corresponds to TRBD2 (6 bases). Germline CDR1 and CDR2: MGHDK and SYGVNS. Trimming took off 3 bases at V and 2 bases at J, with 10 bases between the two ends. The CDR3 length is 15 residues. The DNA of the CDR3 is TGTGCCAGCAGTGACATGGGACTCAACACCGGGGAGCTGTTTTTT. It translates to CASSDMGLNTGELFF. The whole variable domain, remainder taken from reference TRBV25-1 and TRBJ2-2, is EADIYQTPRYLVIGTGKKITLECSQTMGHDKMYWYQQDPGMELHLIHYSYGVNSTEKGDLSSESTVSRIRTEHFPLTLESARPSHTSQYLCASSDMGLNTGELFFGEGSRLTVL.